Shown below are 24 T cell receptor beta chains from a single sample sequenced in a study of T cells in Graves' hyperthyroidism and ophthalmopathy. RNA transcripts gave rise to amplified TCR beta CDR3 regions. The study used the HTBI primer set for a first-round RT-PCR of the TCR CDR3. TCRdb re-called the multiplex PCR reads through MiXCR, storing one row per CDR3 protein. Of 500,000 to 600,000 distinct CDR3 sequences detected, 40% to 55% appear once; the ten largest clones hold 15% to 20%. Sequencing was carried out using peripheral blood or thyroid tissue (not recorded which). These receptors were collected from an adult woman with Graves' disease, either hyperthyroidism or ophthalmopathy (not recorded which).

This clonotype was detected many times. This sequence joins TRBV7-3 and TRBJ2-7; D perhaps matches TRBD2 (5 bases). Trimming removed 4 bases from V and 4 bases from J, with 17 bases in between. This CDR3 has 15 amino acids. Germline V gene sequence: CDR1 SGHTA, CDR2 FQGTGA. The CDR3: CASSSAGHRGYEQYF. CDR3 nucleotides: TGTGCCAGCAGCTCGGCAGGTCACCGGGGATACGAGCAGTACTTC.

The sample holds many counts of this clonotype. The chain couples TRBV30 to TRBJ1-6; 8 positions agree with TRBD1. The CDR3 spans 14 residues. After removal of 2 bases from V and 10 bases from J, the junction contained 7 bases not matched to a gene. Per the germline V gene, CDR1 is GTSNPN and CDR2 is SVGIG (reference sequence). DNA for the CDR3: TGTGCCTGGAGTAGGACAGGGTGGGGATCACCCCTCCACTTT. Residues: CAWSRTGWGSPLHF.

This sequence joins TRBV2 and TRBJ2-4, with 9 bases fitting TRBD1. This CDR3 contains 15 residues. Germline V lookup: CDR1 SNHLY, CDR2 FYNNEI. The V gene end was trimmed by 8 bases and the J gene end by 11 bases; junction bases not matched to a gene: 16. The CDR3 spells CASGTASGQGSFQYF. The CDR3 DNA follows: TGTGCCAGCGGTACCGCTAGCGGACAGGGGAGCTTTCAGTACTTC.

The chain has TRBV3-1 and TRBJ2-6; D is undetermined. Germline V gene sequence: CDR1 LGHDT, CDR2 YNNKEL (reference sequence). V lost 2 bases, J lost 15 bases, and 11 bases lay in between. The CDR3 covers 12 residues. CDR3 protein: CASSQRSEALTF. The DNA of the CDR3 is TGTGCCAGCAGCCAAAGGTCCGAGGCCCTGACTTTC.

The chain has TRBV13 and TRBJ1-1; 9 bases line up with TRBD1. Looked up from germline, CDR1 is PRHDT and CDR2 is FYEKMQ (reference sequence). Unmatched junction bases numbered 11, after V lost 4 bases and J lost 2 bases. The CDR3 loop spans 17 amino acids. In nucleotides, the CDR3 is TGTGCCAGCAGCTGGACAGGGGCTGGACAACTAAACACTGAAGCTTTCTTT. Its translation is CASSWTGAGQLNTEAFF.

This clonotype has more than one count but fewer than ten. A much larger clone lies one base from this, so it may be a read error. This rearrangement joins TRBV20-1 to TRBJ2-7; unclear D gene. This CDR3 has 14 amino acids. Germline V gene data show CDR1 as DFQATT and CDR2 as SNEGSKA (reference sequence). The V end was cut by 5 bases, the J end by 4 bases, with 18 bases between. The CDR3 is CSAPRTATPYEQYF. The DNA of the CDR3 is TGCAGTGCTCCGCGGACCGCCACCCCTTACGAGCAGTACTTC.

In this sample, this clonotype turned up many times. The rearrangement links TRBV5-5 to TRBJ2-7; possible D gene TRBD1, 5 bases. The ends were cut back, 3 bases at V and 4 bases at J, with 8 bases in the middle. The CDR3 is 12 residues long. Germline loops: CDR1 SGHKS, CDR2 YYEKEE (reference sequence). CDR3 nucleotide sequence: TGTGCCAGCAGCTCACAGGAATACGAGCAGTACTTC. This gives the protein CASSSQEYEQYF.

In this sample, this clonotype turned up many times. The chain is built from TRBV28 and TRBJ2-5; D may be TRBD2 (6 bases). The germline V gene encodes CDR1 MDHEN and CDR2 SYDVKM. This CDR3 region has 14 residues. V lost 2 bases and J lost 4, with 11 bases in between. The CDR3: CASSLLASLETQYF. In DNA form, the CDR3 reads TGTGCCAGCAGTTTACTAGCGTCTCTAGAGACCCAGTACTTC.

This clonotype was seen repeatedly, ten times or more. The chain employs TRBV7-3 and TRBJ2-3; 7 bases are a match to TRBD2. The CDR3 loop spans 15 amino acids. The germline gives CDR1 SGHTA, CDR2 FQGTGA. V lost 5 bases, J lost 0 bases, and 5 bases stayed unmatched. Here the CDR3 DNA reads TGTGCCAGCAGCAGCGGGATGGCTAGCACAGATACGCAGTATTTT. Its protein product is CASSSGMASTDTQYF.

This rearrangement joins TRBV2 to TRBJ1-2; the match to TRBD1 covers 12 bases. This CDR3 region has 16 residues. The V segment lost 4 bases and the J segment 5 bases; nucleotides outside the gene matches: 8. CDR1 is SNHLY and CDR2 is FYNNEI in the germline V gene. The DNA for the CDR3 is TGTGCCAGCAGTGCCGGGACAGGGGGCTTTGGATATGGCTACACCTTC. Protein sequence: CASSAGTGGFGYGYTF.

The chain links TRBV9 to TRBJ1-2, with D hard to call. Trimming shortened V by 1 base and J by 9 bases, and 13 bases separated the two germline ends. The germline gives CDR1 SGDLS, CDR2 YYNGEE. CDR3 length equals 13 residues. CDR3 in DNA: TGTGCCAGCAGCGTACCGGCGGAGAGCAGCTACACCTTC. It encodes CASSVPAESSYTF.

This clonotype was observed at least ten times. The V and J genes are TRBV29-1 and TRBJ2-7; 14 nucleotides match TRBD2. After removal of 4 bases from V and 4 bases from J, the junction contained 9 bases not matched to a gene. Germline CDR1 and CDR2: SQVTM and ANQGSEA. CDR3 length equals 16 residues. The CDR3 DNA is TGCAGCGTTGGGGGAGGGACTAGCGGGAGTGGATACGAGCAGTACTTC. Encoded protein: CSVGGGTSGSGYEQYF.

This clonotype was detected ten times or more. A read error may produce the germline difference seen at one junction end. CDR3 sequence reads: CASSLGGLTGELFF. CDR3 DNA sequence: TGTGCTAGCAGCTTAGGAGGTTTGACCGGGGAGCTGTTTTTT. This sequence joins TRBV7-7 and TRBJ2-2; possibly TRBD2 for D (5 bases). The CDR3 length is 14 residues. Germline V gives CDR1 SSHAT, CDR2 FNYEAQ (reference sequence). The full variable domain, its missing parts supplied by reference TRBV7-7 and TRBJ2-2, is GAGVSQSPRYKVTKRGQDVTLRCDPISSHATLYWYQQALGQGPEFLTYFNYEAQPDKSGLPSDRFSAERPEGSISTLTIQRTEQRDSAMYRCASSLGGLTGELFFGEGSRLTVL.

This clonotype has a handful of counts. The gene calls are TRBV29-1 and TRBJ1-2; perhaps TRBD1 as D (5 bases). The CDR3 extends over 12 amino acids. Germline V gene sequence: CDR1 SQVTM, CDR2 ANQGSEA. V was cut by 2 bases and J by 8 bases, with 12 bases left in between. Written as DNA, the CDR3 is TGCAGCGTTGAACGAGGGGAGTCGGGCTACACCTTC. Protein: CSVERGESGYTF.

The sample holds many counts of this clonotype. The chain employs TRBV12-3 or TRBV12-4 and TRBJ1-1; D unclear. The CDR3 totals 12 residues. V gave up 6 bases and J gave up 7 bases, with 12 bases separating them. The CDR3 sequence is CASSPGLGEAFF. The DNA for the CDR3 is TGTGCCAGCAGCCCTGGTCTAGGTGAAGCTTTCTTT.

The chain combines TRBV19 with TRBJ1-5, with D perhaps matching TRBD1 (6 bases). The CDR3 totals 14 residues. Trimming shortened V by 2 bases and J by 4 bases, and 9 bases separated the two germline ends. Germline CDR1 is LNHDA and CDR2 is SQIVND (reference sequence). CDR3 coding DNA: TGTGCCAGTAGTATACAGGGGATGAATCAGCCCCAGCATTTT. Residues: CASSIQGMNQPQHF.

In the case of this clonotype: One end of the junction varies from germline; a read error may be responsible. V usage is TRBV7-9 and J usage is TRBJ1-2, with D unresolved. The CDR3 extends over 14 amino acids. Germline CDR1 reads SEHNR; CDR2 reads FQNEAQ (reference sequence). The CDR3 reads CASSPPGPNSGYTF. CDR3 coding DNA: TGTGCCAGCTCACCACCGGGTCCCAACTCTGGCTACACCTTC.

There are many counts of this clonotype. The chain carries TRBV9 and TRBJ1-5; unclear D gene. V dropped 0 bases and J dropped 6 bases, with 7 bases sitting between them. The CDR3 contains 13 residues. CDR1 is SGDLS, CDR2 YYNGEE, per germline. The CDR3 spells CASSVGGVQPQHF. CDR3 DNA: TGTGCCAGCAGCGTAGGTGGGGTTCAGCCCCAGCATTTT.

This clonotype was seen a few times. The chain has TRBV7-2 and TRBJ1-1, with D unresolved. CDR1 is SGHTA and CDR2 is FQGNSA in the germline V gene. Trimming removed 3 bases from V and 8 bases from J, with 7 bases in between. This CDR3 has 11 residues. CDR3 DNA: TGTGCCAGCAGCTTGGAATGGGAAGCTTTCTTT. Its protein is CASSLEWEAFF.

This clonotype was detected only a few times. The chain carries TRBV7-9 and TRBJ2-3, with a weak D call TRBD2 (5 bases). Trimming pared 2 bases from V and 5 bases from J, leaving 14 bases between. The germline gives CDR1 SEHNR, CDR2 FQNEAQ (reference sequence). The CDR3 consists of 15 residues. The CDR3 sequence is CASSLITWERDTQYF. In DNA, the CDR3 is TGTGCCAGCAGCTTAATCACCTGGGAGCGAGATACGCAGTATTTT.

There are many counts of this clonotype. V and J are TRBV7-8 and TRBJ1-5, with 8 bases that match TRBD1. With V trimmed by 6 bases and J by 6 bases, 4 bases remained unmatched. This CDR3 contains 13 residues. CDR1 is SGHVS, CDR2 FQNEAQ, per germline. CDR3 DNA sequence: TGTGCCAGCAGTCATGACAGGGGTCAGCCCCAGCATTTT. Its translation: CASSHDRGQPQHF.

Ten or more counts support this clonotype. This chain joins TRBV5-1 and TRBJ1-1; the D is unclear. Looked up from germline, CDR1 is SGHRS and CDR2 is YFSETQ. The CDR3 runs 14 residues. Trimming removed 0 bases at V and 4 bases at J, with 10 bases between. In DNA form, the CDR3 reads TGCGCCAGCAGCTTGGAGGGATGGGGCACTGAAGCTTTCTTT. Protein product: CASSLEGWGTEAFF. The variable domain in full, with the rest retrieved from reference TRBV5-1 and TRBJ1-1, is KAGVTQTPRYLIKTRGQQVTLSCSPISGHRSVSWYQQTPGQGLQFLFEYFSETQRNKGNFPGRFSGRQFSNSRSEMNVSTLELGDSALYLCASSLEGWGTEAFFGQGTRLTVV.

The table lists this clonotype with a few counts. Since a much larger clone is just one base distant, this may be a read error. V and J are TRBV10-3 and TRBJ1-5, with a weak D call TRBD1 (6 bases). Germline CDR1 is ENHRY and CDR2 is SYGVKD. This CDR3 has 15 residues. The V and J ends lost 6 bases and 6 bases respectively, with 18 bases between them. The CDR3 loop reads CAIRGREQGLQPQHF. The CDR3 bases are TGTGCCATCAGGGGCCGGGAACAGGGCCTTCAGCCCCAGCATTTT.

CDR3 protein: CASSRDRGYGETQYF. CDR3 in DNA: TGTGCCAGCAGTCGGGACAGGGGGTATGGAGAGACCCAGTACTTC. The chain joins TRBV6-5 to TRBJ2-5; TRBD1 agrees at 11 bases. Trimming at V came to 5 bases and at J to 4 bases, leaving 6 bases not matched to a gene. The CDR3 is 15 residues long. Germline CDR1 and CDR2: MNHEY and SVGAGI.